This TCR beta chain was sequenced during a study of regulatory T cells in long-lasting Graves disease. Study-wide points: Relative to newly diagnosed Graves' patients, persistent ones had lower TCR diversity. There were preferences for TRBV28, TRBJ1-2 and TRBJ2-5 in persistent disease. Persistent patients had more shared public clonotypes (around 2,800) than new patients (just over 950).

The time point was: newly diagnosed GD, antithyroid drugs for less than 3 months. There was RNA extracted from PBMCs, and the TCR library was made from it. There are many counts of this clonotype. Its target is unknown. Library construction for TCR beta used iRepertoire HTBI primers and Arm-PCR of CDR3 regions. MiXCR, applied by TCRdb to the multiplex PCR reads, yields one record per CDR3 protein. The sample lists more than 400,000 distinct CDR3 sequences; about a sixth were seen once. Trimming left V 5 bases short and J 0 bases short, with 15 bases between. The germline V gene encodes CDR1 DFQATT and CDR2 SNEGSKA (reference sequence). CDR3 length: 15 amino acids. This sample was also put to use in a study of T cells in Graves' hyperthyroidism and ophthalmopathy.

V gene TRBV20-1 combines with J gene TRBJ2-3; a weak D match, TRBD2 (6 bases). The sequencing here drew on peripheral blood mononuclear cells (PBMCs), taken at new diagnosis, from a patient treated with antithyroid drugs. This sequence originates from a woman aged 25 to 39 with Graves disease. The CDR3, as DNA: TGCAGTGCTGGGGGGAACGGAATTAGCACAGATACGCAGTATTTT. The encoded protein is CSAGGNGISTDTQYF.